Below are 24 T cell receptor beta chains sequenced from a single sample in a study of TIL therapy for anti-PD-1-resistant metastatic lung cancer. The sample's time point: pre-treatment sample, taken before nivolumab and TIL therapy. The immunoSEQ assay was v3. Sequencing used immunoSEQ multiplex PCR; TCRdb keeps in-frame clones, though not all of them. Among about 44,000 clones, 79% were seen once, and the ten largest hold more than 13%. The source was blood, collected at baseline. These receptors all stem from a man aged 65 to 79 with non-small cell lung cancer.

This clone was found a few times. The V call is TRBV27, the J call TRBJ2-1; maybe TRBD2 (6 bases). Trimming pared 10 bases from V and 7 bases from J, leaving 17 bases between. The CDR3 is 13 residues long. The germline gives CDR1 MNHEY, CDR2 SMNVEV (reference sequence). The CDR3 loop reads CATYGSRSNEQFF. CDR3 coding DNA: TGTGCCACCTACGGGAGCCGCTCGAATGAGCAGTTCTTC.

The chain combines TRBV2 with TRBJ1-1, with 7 nucleotides matching TRBD1. With 9 bases clipped from V and 8 bases from J, the junction kept 12 bases outside the gene matches. Per the germline V gene, CDR1 is SNHLY and CDR2 is FYNNEI. The CDR3 sequence is 13 residues long. This chain's CDR3 is CASTGAARVEAFF. CDR3 bases: TGTGCCAGTACAGGGGCCGCTAGGGTGGAAGCTTTCTTT.

This rearrangement joins TRBV5-1 to TRBJ2-5; D not certain. V was shortened by 3 bases and J by 5 bases, with 8 bases between the two germline ends. The CDR3 sequence is 12 residues long. Germline assignment: CDR1 SGHRS and CDR2 YFSETQ. The CDR3 nucleotides are TGCGCCAGCAGCTCCAATCGGGAGACCCAGTACTTC. Encoded protein: CASSSNRETQYF.

The gene calls are TRBV29-1 and TRBJ2-1; 7 bases align to TRBD2. Germline values: CDR1 SQVTM, CDR2 ANQGSEA. V lost 4 bases and J lost 8; bases outside the gene matches: 11. This CDR3 is 14 amino acids long. The CDR3 DNA is TGCAGCGTTGCGAAGCGGGGAGGCATCGATGAGCAGTTCTTC. Translated: CSVAKRGGIDEQFF.

The rearrangement uses TRBV28 and TRBJ2-3; 11 bases are shared with TRBD1. Trimming took 8 bases from V and 3 from J; bases not matched to a gene: 4. This CDR3 has 14 amino acids. CDR1 and CDR2 from the germline V gene are MDHEN and SYDVKM. CDR3 sequence: CASWDRGRTDTQYF. The DNA for the CDR3 is TGTGCCAGCTGGGACAGGGGGAGGACAGATACGCAGTATTTT.

CDR3 loop: CASRISLNQPQHF. In DNA form, the CDR3 reads TGTGCCAGCCGAATTTCCCTAAATCAGCCCCAGCATTTT. The chain has TRBV28 and TRBJ1-5; D unclear. V was trimmed by 8 bases and J by 4 bases, leaving 12 bases between them. Germline CDR1 MDHEN, CDR2 SYDVKM. This CDR3 contains 13 residues. The full variable domain, completed using reference TRBV28 and TRBJ1-5, is DVKVTQSSRYLVKRTGEKVFLECVQDMDHENMFWYRQDPGLGLRLIYFSYDVKMKEKGDIPEGYSVSREKKERFSLILESASTNQTSMYLCASRISLNQPQHFGDGTRLSIL.

The chain carries TRBV7-9 and TRBJ2-1; D may be TRBD2 (6 bases). The CDR3 runs to 16 residues. V was shortened by 5 bases and J by 0 bases, with 14 bases between the two germline ends. Germline CDR1 SEHNR, CDR2 FQNEAQ (reference sequence). The CDR3 DNA is TGTGCCAGCAGCCAGAGTAGCGGTAGCTCCTACAATGAGCAGTTCTTC. It specifies CASSQSSGSSYNEQFF.

The chain uses TRBV5-1 and TRBJ1-1; 8 nucleotides match TRBD1. Germline-derived CDR1 and CDR2 are SGHRS and YFSETQ. V gave up 4 bases and J gave up 1 base; unmatched junction bases: 9. CDR3 size: 16 residues. The CDR3 DNA sequence: TGCGCCAGCAGCCCCGACAGGGGAGGAGGGAACACTGAAGCTTTCTTT. It specifies CASSPDRGGGNTEAFF.

This clone appeared a few times. The chain employs TRBV19 and TRBJ2-7; D gene uncertain. Germline CDR1 reads LNHDA; CDR2 reads SQIVND (reference sequence). The CDR3 has 17 amino acids. Between the trimmed V and J ends, which lost 0 bases and 0 bases, there was a span of 15 bases. CDR3 DNA sequence: TGTGCCAGTAGTATAGATTTCCTAGGCTCCAGCTCCTACGAGCAGTACTTC. This encodes CASSIDFLGSSSYEQYF.

The chain combines TRBV27 with TRBJ2-1; no definite D call. Germline CDR1 is MNHEY and CDR2 is SMNVEV (reference sequence). The V end lost 2 bases, the J end lost 0 bases, and 11 bases lay between the germline ends. The CDR3 length is 16 residues. Here the CDR3 DNA reads TGTGCCAGCAGTTTACTTGGATCAAGCTCCTACAATGAGCAGTTCTTC. Translated, it gives CASSLLGSSSYNEQFF.

V and J are TRBV9 and TRBJ2-7, with 10 bases lining up with TRBD2. The ends lost 4 bases at V and 1 base at J; junction bases unmatched: 5. The CDR3 has 15 residues. Germline V gene data show CDR1 as SGDLS and CDR2 as YYNGEE. The CDR3, as DNA: TGTGCCAGCAGCCCATTAGCGGGAGGTTCCTACGAGCAGTACTTC. As protein: CASSPLAGGSYEQYF.

The chain recombines TRBV30 with TRBJ2-5; D gene uncertain. There are 13 residues in the CDR3. Germline V gene sequence: CDR1 GTSNPN, CDR2 SVGIG (reference sequence). V was shortened by 3 bases and J by 3 bases, with 11 bases between the two germline ends. CDR3 bases: TGTGCCTGGAGCCCTTCCGGTAAAGAGACCCAGTACTTC. Its translation is CAWSPSGKETQYF. Drawing the rest from reference TRBV30 and TRBJ2-5, the complete variable domain is SQTIHQWPATLVQPVGSPLSLECTVEGTSNPNLYWYRQAAGRGLQLLFYSVGIGQISSEVPQNLSASRPQDRQFILSSKKLLLSDSGFYLCAWSPSGKETQYFGPGTRLLVL.

The V and J genes are TRBV27 and TRBJ2-2; D is perhaps TRBD2 (6 bases). The germline V and J ends were trimmed by 8 bases and 1 base, with 17 bases remaining between them. The CDR3 is 16 residues long. The V gene's germline CDR1 is MNHEY and CDR2 SMNVEV (reference sequence). The CDR3 region is CASGTPGSRNTGELFF. The CDR3 region has the DNA TGTGCCAGCGGCACCCCCGGGAGTCGGAACACCGGGGAGCTGTTTTTT.

The J gene is TRBJ1-1, the V gene TRBV7-9; 7 bases are a match to TRBD1. This CDR3 region has 15 residues. The J segment lost 0 bases and the V segment lost 4 bases, leaving 5 bases of the junction unmatched. Germline-derived CDR1 and CDR2 are SEHNR and FQNEAQ (reference sequence). The CDR3 loop reads CASSSDRRMNTEAFF. CDR3 bases: TGTGCCAGCAGCTCGGACAGGCGGATGAACACTGAAGCTTTCTTT.

CDR3 sequence (DNA): TGTGCCAGTAGTATTGACAGGGCAAGCAATCAGCCCCAGCATTTT. It is translated as CASSIDRASNQPQHF. The gene calls are TRBV19 and TRBJ1-5, with TRBD1 matching over 7 bases. This CDR3 has 15 residues. Losses at the gene ends were 3 bases for V and 1 base for J; bases not matched to a gene: 3. Germline assignment: CDR1 LNHDA and CDR2 SQIVND (reference sequence). Full variable domain (rest looked up from reference TRBV19 and TRBJ1-5): DGGITQSPKYLFRKEGQNVTLSCEQNLNHDAMYWYRQDPGQGLRLIYYSQIVNDFQKGDIAEGYSVSREKKESFPLTVTSAQKNPTAFYLCASSIDRASNQPQHFGDGTRLSIL.

This clone was seen a handful of times. This sequence joins TRBV11-2 and TRBJ2-2; D gene ambiguous. This CDR3 has 13 amino acids. V gave up 5 bases and J gave up 5 bases, with 9 bases separating them. Looked up from germline, CDR1 is SGHAT and CDR2 is FQNNGV. DNA for the CDR3: TGTGCCAGCAGCCAGGAACGGACCGGGGAGCTGTTTTTT. It is translated as CASSQERTGELFF.

The chain links TRBV9 to TRBJ2-3, with TRBD2 matching 12 bases. The V gene end was trimmed by 2 bases and the J gene end by 9 bases; junction bases not matched to a gene: 1. Germline values: CDR1 SGDLS, CDR2 YYNGEE. This CDR3 spans 13 amino acids. The CDR3 spells CASSVTSGGTQYF. The CDR3 DNA sequence: TGTGCCAGCAGCGTTACTAGCGGGGGGACGCAGTATTTT.

The V call is TRBV6-6, the J call TRBJ1-5; D gene ambiguous. The CDR3 is made up of 13 amino acids. Germline lookup yields CDR1 MNHNY and CDR2 SVGAGI (reference sequence). The V end was cut by 4 bases, the J end by 3 bases, with 7 bases between. CDR3 nucleotides: TGTGCCAGCAGTTCTGCTAACAATCAGCCCCAGCATTTT. The encoded protein is CASSSANNQPQHF.

The V and J genes are TRBV5-5 and TRBJ2-7; D is perhaps TRBD2 (6 bases). CDR3 length: 15 amino acids. Germline V gene sequence: CDR1 SGHKS, CDR2 YYEKEE (reference sequence). V gave up 4 bases and J gave up 9 bases, with 23 bases separating them. The DNA of the CDR3 is TGTGCCAGCAGCCCGGTGACCGCTGGGGGACTGGGGCAGTACTTC. Its translation is CASSPVTAGGLGQYF.

The V call is TRBV9, the J call TRBJ2-2; either TRBD1 or TRBD2 may fit D (5 bases each). The V end lost 1 base, the J end lost 1 base, and 14 bases lay between the germline ends. The germline V gene has CDR1 SGDLS and CDR2 YYNGEE. This CDR3 region has 17 residues. The CDR3 DNA follows: TGTGCCAGCAGCGTAACTAGGGGATGGTTGAACACCGGGGAGCTGTTTTTT. Its protein product is CASSVTRGWLNTGELFF.

This chain joins TRBV5-1 and TRBJ1-5; 12 bases align to TRBD1. V was clipped by 5 bases and J by 3 bases; unmatched bases: 3. CDR1 is SGHRS, CDR2 YFSETQ, per germline. This CDR3 spans 15 amino acids. CDR3 region: CASRPGQGANQPQHF. The CDR3 nucleotides read TGCGCCAGCAGACCGGGACAGGGGGCCAATCAGCCCCAGCATTTT.

The chain employs TRBV2 and TRBJ2-1; a weak D match, TRBD2 (7 bases). There are 15 residues in the CDR3. With 6 bases removed from V and 3 bases from J, the gap between germline ends came to 15 bases. From germline, CDR1 is SNHLY and CDR2 FYNNEI. For the CDR3, the DNA is TGTGCCAGCAGCCTGGGGGGGCAGTTCTACAATGAGCAGTTCTTC. This gives the protein CASSLGGQFYNEQFF.

This rearrangement joins TRBV19 to TRBJ2-5; either TRBD1 or TRBD2 may fit D (6 bases each). V lost 3 bases to trimming and J lost 4 bases, with 9 bases between them. The CDR3 is 13 residues long. Germline V gives CDR1 LNHDA, CDR2 SQIVND (reference sequence). In DNA, the CDR3 is TGTGCCAGTAGTATCTCGGGGGCAGAGACCCAGTACTTC. The encoded protein is CASSISGAETQYF.

CDR3 nucleotide sequence: TGTGCCAGCAGTTCCCAAAGACAGAGACCCACTAGCGGGAGCTCCTACGAGCAGTACTTC. Translating gives CASSSQRQRPTSGSSYEQYF. The chain joins TRBV28 to TRBJ2-7; TRBD2 matches at 11 bases. CDR3 size: 20 residues. Germline assignment: CDR1 MDHEN and CDR2 SYDVKM. With 4 bases clipped from V and 0 bases from J, the junction kept 17 bases outside the gene matches.